Listed here are 30 T cell receptor beta chains from one sample, sequenced in a study of blood T cell repertoires in COVID-19. Sequenced by immunoSEQ multiplex PCR; TCRdb stores in-frame clones only, minus some. Here the sample spans some 14,000 clones, 75% to 90% being singletons. Specimen: peripheral blood. The receptors come from a human donor in a cohort sampled during active COVID-19.

This clone appeared a few times. The V and J genes are TRBV6-2 or TRBV6-3 and TRBJ1-6; D is undetermined. V was trimmed by 2 bases and J by 10 bases, leaving 12 bases between them. CDR1 is MNHEY, CDR2 SVGEGT, per germline. There are 14 residues in the CDR3. CDR3 protein: CASSYTGFGSPLHF. The CDR3 DNA is TGTGCCAGCAGTTACACGGGATTTGGATCACCCCTCCACTTT.

CDR3 in amino acids: CASSAGTPYEQYF. CDR3 DNA: TGTGCCAGCAGTGCAGGGACTCCCTACGAGCAGTACTTC. The chain carries TRBV12-3 or TRBV12-4 and TRBJ2-7; maybe TRBD2 (6 bases). This CDR3 is built from 13 residues. Between the trimmed V and J ends, which lost 5 bases and 2 bases, there was a span of 10 bases.

The genes are TRBV19 and TRBJ2-1; the match to TRBD1 covers 7 bases. Germline loops: CDR1 LNHDA, CDR2 SQIVND (reference sequence). V was pared by 4 bases and J by 9 bases, with 12 bases of the junction left unmatched. The CDR3 consists of 15 residues. The CDR3 protein is CASSNRYRGPGEQFF. The DNA for the CDR3 is TGTGCCAGTAGTAACCGATACAGGGGTCCCGGTGAGCAGTTCTTC.

The genes are TRBV5-6 and TRBJ2-5; a weak D match, TRBD2 (6 bases). The length of the CDR3 is 15 residues. The germline V gene encodes CDR1 SGHDT and CDR2 YYEEEE. Trimming removed 4 bases at V and 0 bases at J, with 13 bases between. The CDR3 here is CASSLTGLNQETQYF. Written as DNA, the CDR3 is TGTGCCAGCAGCCTCACGGGACTCAACCAAGAGACCCAGTACTTC.

The chain recombines TRBV29-1 with TRBJ2-1; TRBD1 matches 7 bases. With 3 bases clipped from V and 4 bases from J, the junction kept 3 bases outside the gene matches. CDR1 SQVTM and CDR2 ANQGSEA come from the germline V gene. This CDR3 is built from 13 residues. DNA of the CDR3: TGCAGCGTTGATGGGACAGTATACAATGAGCAGTTCTTC. It yields the protein CSVDGTVYNEQFF.

This rearrangement joins TRBV12-2 to TRBJ2-3; the DNA was not used to check the table's D call, TRBD2. TRBV12-2 is a known pseudogene. CDR3 length equals 15 residues. CDR3 amino acids: CASRLVVEGSDTQYF. The CDR3 nucleotides are TGTGCAAGTCGCTTAGTAGTGGAGGGTTCAGATACGCAGTATTTT.

In DNA form, the CDR3 reads TGTGCCAGCAGTTACGGGTTAGCGGAGTACGAGCAGTACTTC. Translating gives CASSYGLAEYEQYF. The V gene is TRBV6-5, the J gene TRBJ2-7; D is possibly TRBD2 (6 bases). Trimming pared 2 bases from V and 4 bases from J, leaving 12 bases between. CDR1 and CDR2 from the germline V gene are MNHEY and SVGAGI. The CDR3 sequence is 14 residues long.

This rearrangement joins TRBV3-1 (or the pseudogene TRBV3-2) to TRBJ2-3; unclear D gene. CDR3 length: 11 residues. The germline V and J ends were trimmed by 10 bases and 7 bases, with 12 bases remaining between them. Germline V CDR1 and CDR2: LGHDT, YNNKEL (reference sequence). The CDR3 loop reads CATSLSHTQYF. The CDR3 DNA sequence: TGTGCCACTTCCCTATCCCATACGCAGTATTTT.

The V call is TRBV27, the J call TRBJ2-7; TRBD1 might be the D (6 bases). This CDR3 region has 14 residues. Germline CDR1 is MNHEY and CDR2 is SMNVEV (reference sequence). The V end lost 8 bases, the J end lost 1 base, and 15 bases lay between the germline ends. The CDR3 bases are TGTGCCAGCGGCCCTCGGACAGTTTCCTACGAGCAGTACTTC. Amino acid sequence: CASGPRTVSYEQYF.

The rearrangement links TRBV28 to TRBJ2-1; 9 bases match TRBD1. The germline gives CDR1 MDHEN, CDR2 SYDVKM. Losses at the gene ends were 4 bases for V and 1 base for J; bases not matched to a gene: 2. The CDR3 has 15 amino acids. CDR3 DNA: TGTGCCAGCAGTTGGGGACAGGGATCCTACAATGAGCAGTTCTTC. Its translation: CASSWGQGSYNEQFF. Filled out from reference TRBV28 and TRBJ2-1, the complete variable domain reads DVKVTQSSRYLVKRTGEKVFLECVQDMDHENMFWYRQDPGLGLRLIYFSYDVKMKEKGDIPEGYSVSREKKERFSLILESASTNQTSMYLCASSWGQGSYNEQFFGPGTRLTVL.

The CDR3, as DNA: TGTGCCAGCAGTTACTCAGGGACAGAGAATTCACCCCTCCACTTT. This encodes CASSYSGTENSPLHF. V usage is TRBV6-2 or TRBV6-3 and J usage is TRBJ1-6; 7 bases line up with TRBD1. The CDR3 contains 15 residues. Trimming at V came to 0 bases and at J to 7 bases, leaving 3 bases not matched to a gene. Germline values: CDR1 MNHEY, CDR2 SVGEGT.

The J gene is TRBJ2-3, the V gene TRBV6-5, with 8 bases identical to TRBD1. Germline CDR1 is MNHEY and CDR2 is SVGAGI. V lost 6 bases, J lost 7 bases, and 6 bases stayed unmatched. CDR3 length: 13 residues. CDR3 region: CASRIRDRNTQYF. CDR3 DNA sequence: TGTGCCAGCAGGATCAGGGACAGGAATACGCAGTATTTT.

The rearrangement links TRBV7-9 to TRBJ2-3; D is unresolved. The germline V gene has CDR1 SEHNR and CDR2 FQNEAQ (reference sequence). V gave up 11 bases and J gave up 5 bases, with 11 bases separating them. The CDR3 has 11 residues. CDR3 DNA sequence: TGTGCCCCCGAGTTGGTAGATACGCAGTATTTT. Translation: CAPELVDTQYF.

The table lists this clone with a count of one. The chain links TRBV19 to TRBJ1-5, with TRBD1 identical over 7 bases. The CDR3 contains 16 residues. Trimming took 7 bases from V and 0 from J; bases not matched to a gene: 9. Germline V gene sequence: CDR1 LNHDA, CDR2 SQIVND (reference sequence). Written as DNA, the CDR3 is TGTGCCAGTACGGAAGGGGGCGCATATAGCAATCAGCCCCAGCATTTT. Encoded protein: CASTEGGAYSNQPQHF.

The chain joins TRBV2 to TRBJ1-5; TRBD1 is a possible D gene (5 bases). CDR3 length: 16 amino acids. Per the germline V gene, CDR1 is SNHLY and CDR2 is FYNNEI. V dropped 6 bases and J dropped 1 base, with 16 bases sitting between them. The CDR3 nucleotides read TGTGCCAGCAGCGGCATGGGGGGGATAAGCAATCAGCCCCAGCATTTT. As protein: CASSGMGGISNQPQHF.

The chain combines TRBV14 with TRBJ1-6, with TRBD1 matching 7 bases. Germline-derived CDR1 and CDR2 are SGHDN and FVKESK. Germline trimming cut 2 bases from V and 7 bases from J; bases unmatched to any gene: 2. This CDR3 region has 14 residues. The CDR3 DNA is TGTGCCAGCAGCCAATGGACAGGAAATTCACCCCTCCACTTT. Encoded protein: CASSQWTGNSPLHF.

CDR3: CASSARLASTGELFF. For the CDR3, the DNA is TGTGCCAGCAGCGCCAGACTAGCAAGTACCGGGGAGCTGTTTTTT. The chain links TRBV3-1 (or the pseudogene TRBV3-2) to TRBJ2-2; TRBD2 matches 7 bases. The CDR3 runs 15 residues. In germline, CDR1 is LGHDT, CDR2 YNNKEL (reference sequence). J lost 5 bases, V lost 5 bases, and 8 bases had no gene match.

V usage is TRBV9 and J usage is TRBJ2-7; D is unresolved. In germline, CDR1 is SGDLS, CDR2 YYNGEE. The V end was cut by 0 bases, the J end by 0 bases, with 13 bases between. The CDR3 spans 16 residues. CDR3 coding DNA: TGTGCCAGCAGCGTAGGATCAGGTGCAATCTCCTACGAGCAGTACTTC. Translated, it gives CASSVGSGAISYEQYF.

This clone was picked up one time. The chain carries TRBV30 and TRBJ1-2; D is perhaps TRBD1 (5 bases). Germline CDR1 reads GTSNPN; CDR2 reads SVGIG (reference sequence). V lost 4 bases, J lost 7 bases, and 13 bases lay in between. This CDR3 is built from 12 residues. The CDR3 is CAWMGGSPGYTF. DNA of the CDR3: TGTGCCTGGATGGGGGGTTCCCCTGGCTACACCTTC. The full variable domain, with the rest looked up from reference TRBV30 and TRBJ1-2, is SQTIHQWPATLVQPVGSPLSLECTVEGTSNPNLYWYRQAAGRGLQLLFYSVGIGQISSEVPQNLSASRPQDRQFILSSKKLLLSDSGFYLCAWMGGSPGYTFGSGTRLTVV.

The chain recombines TRBV11-2 with TRBJ1-4, with a tentative D call TRBD1 (5 bases). Germline CDR1 reads SGHAT; CDR2 reads FQNNGV. The CDR3 consists of 13 residues. V was clipped by 5 bases and J by 6 bases, with 10 bases between them. DNA for the CDR3: TGTGCCAGCAGCCGCGGGGCGGATGAAAAACTGTTTTTT. Its translation is CASSRGADEKLFF. Variable domain in full (rest from reference TRBV11-2 and TRBJ1-4): EAGVAQSPRYKIIEKRQSVAFWCNPISGHATLYWYQQILGQGPKLLIQFQNNGVVDDSQLPKDRFSAERLKGVDSTLKIQPAKLEDSAVYLCASSRGADEKLFFGSGTQLSVL.

The rearrangement uses TRBV15 and TRBJ1-1, with 7 bases aligning to TRBD1. V was pared by 3 bases and J by 0 bases, with 1 base of the junction left unmatched. The CDR3 sequence is 14 residues long. Germline-derived CDR1 and CDR2 are LNHNV and YYDKDF (reference sequence). CDR3 loop: CATSRTGMNTEAFF. CDR3 DNA sequence: TGTGCCACCAGCAGGACAGGGATGAACACTGAAGCTTTCTTT. Full variable domain (outside the CDR3, taken from reference TRBV15 and TRBJ1-1): DAMVIQNPRYQVTQFGKPVTLSCSQTLNHNVMYWYQQKSSQAPKLLFHYYDKDFNNEADTPDNFQSRRPNTSFCFLDIRSPGLGDTAMYLCATSRTGMNTEAFFGQGTRLTVV.

The chain links TRBV3-1 (or the pseudogene TRBV3-2) to TRBJ2-5; D is perhaps TRBD1 (6 bases). The CDR3 totals 15 residues. V lost 2 bases and J 5 bases, leaving 15 bases between the germline ends. Germline CDR1 reads LGHDT; CDR2 reads YNNKEL (reference sequence). The CDR3 protein is CASSQSTGAGETQYF. CDR3 DNA sequence: TGTGCCAGCAGCCAATCGACAGGCGCGGGTGAGACCCAGTACTTC.

The chain links TRBV6-2 or TRBV6-3 to TRBJ2-3, with 15 bases matching TRBD2. J was trimmed by 1 base and V by 7 bases; bases with no gene match: 6. The CDR3 has 17 residues. Looked up from germline, CDR1 is MNHEY and CDR2 is SVGEGT. The CDR3 loop is CASIPGTSGRRTDTQYF. CDR3 DNA sequence: TGTGCCAGCATCCCCGGGACTAGCGGGAGGCGCACAGATACGCAGTATTTT.

This clone showed up just a few times. This chain links TRBV7-6 with TRBJ1-6, with a possible D match to TRBD1 (6 bases). Germline CDR1 reads SGHVS; CDR2 reads FNYEAQ. The CDR3 is 17 residues long. Trimming pared 4 bases from V and 7 bases from J, leaving 20 bases between. CDR3 sequence: CASSSLPRGQRNSPLHF. CDR3 sequence (DNA): TGTGCCAGCAGCTCCCTCCCAAGGGGACAAAGGAATTCACCCCTCCACTTT.

This clone has only one observation. This chain links TRBV19 with TRBJ2-1, with 10 nucleotides matching TRBD2. V dropped 4 bases and J dropped 8; count of bases not matched to a gene: 11. This CDR3 has 16 residues. Germline CDR1 and CDR2: LNHDA and SQIVND (reference sequence). The CDR3 sequence is CASSRAGGPLGDEQFF. The DNA for the CDR3 is TGTGCCAGTAGTAGAGCGGGAGGGCCCCTCGGCGATGAGCAGTTCTTC. The whole variable domain, filled in from reference TRBV19 and TRBJ2-1, reads DGGITQSPKYLFRKEGQNVTLSCEQNLNHDAMYWYRQDPGQGLRLIYYSQIVNDFQKGDIAEGYSVSREKKESFPLTVTSAQKNPTAFYLCASSRAGGPLGDEQFFGPGTRLTVL.

The chain recombines TRBV19 with TRBJ2-7, with D possibly matching TRBD1 (5 bases). Looked up from germline, CDR1 is LNHDA and CDR2 is SQIVND (reference sequence). The CDR3 has 18 residues. V dropped 5 bases and J dropped 2 bases, with 25 bases sitting between them. Here the CDR3 DNA reads TGTGCCAGTAGTCCCAGCCCCTCCTGGCAGGGCTATACCTACGAGCAGTACTTC. Translation gives CASSPSPSWQGYTYEQYF. The full variable domain, its missing parts supplied by reference TRBV19 and TRBJ2-7, is DGGITQSPKYLFRKEGQNVTLSCEQNLNHDAMYWYRQDPGQGLRLIYYSQIVNDFQKGDIAEGYSVSREKKESFPLTVTSAQKNPTAFYLCASSPSPSWQGYTYEQYFGPGTRLTVT.

V usage is TRBV5-1 and J usage is TRBJ1-1; D is undetermined. V dropped 1 base and J dropped 0 bases, with 10 bases sitting between them. This CDR3 is 15 amino acids long. Germline V CDR1 and CDR2: SGHRS, YFSETQ. CDR3 sequence reads: CASSLNPRMNTEAFF. The CDR3 DNA follows: TGCGCCAGCAGCTTGAATCCCAGGATGAACACTGAAGCTTTCTTT.

The chain carries TRBV5-1 and TRBJ2-6, with 8 bases matching TRBD2. With V trimmed by 2 bases and J by 0 bases, 4 bases remained unmatched. This CDR3 is 17 amino acids long. The germline V gene has CDR1 SGHRS and CDR2 YFSETQ. The CDR3 here is CASSFTGTSSGANVLTF. The CDR3 DNA is TGCGCCAGCAGCTTTACCGGGACTAGCTCTGGGGCCAACGTCCTGACTTTC.

The chain links TRBV4-3 to TRBJ2-6; D may be TRBD1 (5 bases). The V gene's germline CDR1 is LGHNA and CDR2 YSLEER. The CDR3 runs to 16 residues. V lost 5 bases and J 0 bases, leaving 11 bases between the germline ends. Written as DNA, the CDR3 is TGCGCCAGCAGCTCACGACAGAACTCTGGGGCCAACGTCCTGACTTTC. It translates to CASSSRQNSGANVLTF.

This chain uses TRBV3-1 (or the pseudogene TRBV3-2) with TRBJ1-3, with D unresolved. The CDR3 has 15 residues. In germline, CDR1 is LGHDT, CDR2 YNNKEL (reference sequence). Trimming stripped 1 base from V and 2 bases from J, with 9 bases between. CDR3 in amino acids: CASSQVVRAGNTIYF. For the CDR3, the DNA is TGTGCCAGCAGCCAAGTGGTCCGGGCTGGAAACACCATATATTTT.